This TCR beta chain was observed in a study of blood T cell repertoires in COVID-19 (TCRdb year 2020). General notes on the study: Collaborator samples came from the United States, Italy and Spain and covered acute and convalescent phases of COVID-19. The repertoires were released in a freely available public database intended as a resource for research on the immune response to SARS-CoV-2. Where HLA class I and class II types were available, the types were taken from metadata supplied by the sample provider, not from assay-based typing. Deeply sampled blood TCRbeta repertoires from subjects exposed to, actively infected with, or recovered from COVID-19 were included in the dataset. The material from the prospective study consisted of cDNA or gDNA derived from T cells, B-cell-depleted T cells, or PBMCs. Nearly every sample came with metadata listing a de-identified subject ID, COVID-19 status, age in years and sex. Samples were obtained from the ongoing ImmuneRACE study (first 160 participants) and from some 1,300 subjects provided by 6 global collaborators.

V drops 3 bases and J drops 2 bases, leaving 13 bases in between. Reading the germline V gene (reference sequence) gives CDR1 DFQATT and CDR2 SNEGSKA. The CDR3 numbers 14 residues from cysteine through phenylalanine. The CDR3 DNA has 42 bases and is translated from base 1. Of note for this clone: The clone's antigen remains unknown. The sample holds no much larger clone one base away, and base qualities are not on file.

The immunoSEQ Assay, a bias-controlled multiplex PCR, was used to amplify TCRbeta CDR3 regions from genomic DNA. As for the original processing: Nucleated cell counts per sample were estimated from amplification of reference gene primers within the assay. Sequence reads were collapsed and filtered to measure the absolute abundance of every unique TCRbeta CDR3 rearrangement. For each sample, productive Simpson clonality was calculated as the square root of Simpson's diversity index over productive rearrangements. What TCRdb holds here is the immuneACCESS table cut down to in-frame rearrangements. Part of the clones is not present; checked against another copy, under half of the missing clones reflect an unresolved V gene, and the others are unexplained. Clonal size and the V and J genes are those of that table, whereas D and trimming came from the DNA. Within this sample are 100,000 or so clones, with around nine tenths of them counted one time only. Around 6% of the sample is in the top ten clones.

General findings and caveats noted by the study authors: The amount of clinical and demographic metadata varied by source and participant and was provided uncurated.

Each collaborating institution followed its own protocols to collect whole blood in K2EDTA tubes. For TCRbeta analysis, collaborator samples were shipped as frozen whole blood, as isolated PBMCs, or as DNA extracted from either sample type. The origin of this receptor is a man aged 65 to 79 with acute or convalescent COVID-19. Material for sequencing was peripheral blood. The chain joins TRBV20-1 to TRBJ1-1; the D region possibly corresponds to TRBD1 (5 bases align). The CDR3 is CSASRATANTEAFF. The nucleotide sequence is TGCAGTGCTAGTCGGGCGACAGCTAACACTGAAGCTTTCTTT.